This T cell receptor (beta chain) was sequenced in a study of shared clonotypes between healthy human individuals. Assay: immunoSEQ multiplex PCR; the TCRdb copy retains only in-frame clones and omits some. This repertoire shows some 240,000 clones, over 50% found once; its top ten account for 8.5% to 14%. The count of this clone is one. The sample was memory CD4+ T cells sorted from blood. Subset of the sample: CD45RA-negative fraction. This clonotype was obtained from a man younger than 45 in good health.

CDR3 nucleotide sequence: TGTGCCAGCAGTGGGGGCGGCGCGGGAGGGAACTATGGCTACACCTTC. It yields the protein CASSGGGAGGNYGYTF. The rearrangement links TRBV28 to TRBJ1-2; D might be TRBD1 (6 bases). Trimming took 5 bases from V and 2 from J, leaving 18 bases between them. From germline, CDR1 is MDHEN and CDR2 SYDVKM. This CDR3 has 16 amino acids.